The 16 T cell receptor beta chains given below trace back to one sample, sequenced in a study of shared clonotypes between healthy human individuals. The table came from immunoSEQ multiplex PCR; TCRdb's copy has only in-frame clones and leaves some out. The table has roughly 550,000 clones, roughly 95% seen once; the top ten hold around 0.097%. CD45RO-negative, CCR7-positively selected cells formed the naive CD8 fraction, excluding terminally differentiated effector memory CD45RA+ cells. The sample consisted of naive CD8+ T cells sorted from blood. The source is a woman aged 30 to 39 in good health.

The rearrangement joins TRBV7-2 to TRBJ1-3, with 12 bases identical to TRBD1. Germline CDR1 SGHTA, CDR2 FQGNSA. J gave up 2 bases and V 5 bases, and 7 bases lay outside the gene matches. The CDR3 runs to 17 residues. CDR3 DNA sequence: TGTGCCAGCAGCGCTCCGGGACAGGGGGCCACTGGAAACACCATATATTTT. This gives the protein CASSAPGQGATGNTIYF.

The rearrangement links TRBV27 to TRBJ2-5, with D uncertain. CDR1 is MNHEY, CDR2 SMNVEV, per germline (reference sequence). The CDR3 extends over 14 amino acids. Trimming pared 6 bases from V and 1 base from J, leaving 12 bases between. CDR3 sequence reads: CASSPWGSQETQYF. Here the CDR3 DNA reads TGTGCCAGCAGCCCATGGGGAAGCCAAGAGACCCAGTACTTC.

The genes are TRBV28 and TRBJ2-5; D might be TRBD1 or TRBD2, each matching 5 bases. The CDR3 contains 11 residues. The germline CDR1 and CDR2 sequences are MDHEN and SYDVKM. Trimming shortened V by 6 bases and J by 5 bases, and 7 bases separated the two germline ends. CDR3 DNA sequence: TGTGCCAGCAGCTGGGGGGAGACCCAGTACTTC. Translated: CASSWGETQYF.

The V and J genes are TRBV4-2 and TRBJ2-5; 12 nucleotides align to TRBD2. V was clipped by 4 bases and J by 3 bases; unmatched bases: 6. Germline values: CDR1 LGHNA, CDR2 YNFKEQ. The CDR3 totals 16 residues. CDR3 protein: CASSPLTSGRKETQYF. The CDR3 region has the DNA TGTGCCAGCAGCCCCCTCACTAGCGGGAGGAAAGAGACCCAGTACTTC.

The chain couples TRBV29-1 to TRBJ2-3; perhaps D is TRBD1 or TRBD2 (6 bases each). Germline V gene data show CDR1 as SQVTM and CDR2 as ANQGSEA. The CDR3 length is 15 residues. Trimming removed 3 bases at V and 1 base at J, with 14 bases between. The CDR3 bases are TGCAGCGTTGAGGGGGGCGCAGAGGGCACAGATACGCAGTATTTT. Protein sequence: CSVEGGAEGTDTQYF.

Concerning this clone: Additional DNA sequences in this sample encode the identical CDR3. V and J are TRBV11-2 and TRBJ2-5; 9 nucleotides match TRBD2. Per the germline V gene, CDR1 is SGHAT and CDR2 is FQNNGV. The CDR3 loop spans 15 amino acids. V trimming: 3 bases; J trimming: 2 bases; junction bases outside the gene matches: 4. The chain's CDR3 is CASSFLAGPQETQYF. CDR3 DNA sequence: TGTGCCAGCAGCTTCCTAGCGGGGCCACAAGAGACCCAGTACTTC.

This chain links TRBV28 with TRBJ2-7, with TRBD1 identical over 8 bases. V was clipped by 10 bases and J by 1 base; unmatched bases: 18. Germline CDR1 is MDHEN and CDR2 is SYDVKM. The CDR3 runs 17 residues. This chain's CDR3 is CATTGTGVVAESYEQYF. CDR3 sequence (DNA): TGTGCCACCACGGGGACAGGCGTGGTAGCGGAGTCCTACGAGCAGTACTTC.

The chain employs TRBV20-1 and TRBJ2-7; D gene ambiguous. The CDR3 runs to 10 residues. Germline assignment: CDR1 DFQATT and CDR2 SNEGSKA (reference sequence). V was trimmed by 1 base and J by 6 bases, leaving 4 bases between them. CDR3 DNA: TGCAGTGCTAGAGGCCTCGAGCAGTACTTC. It encodes CSARGLEQYF.

The chain is built from TRBV5-4 and TRBJ2-5, with a weak D call TRBD1 (6 bases). The DNA matches TRBJ2-7 better at its end, which makes the J call doubtful. Germline-derived CDR1 and CDR2 are SGHNT and YYREEE (reference sequence). This CDR3 contains 13 residues. The CDR3 region has the DNA TGTGCCAGCAGCAACAGGGTTCCGTACGAGCAGTACTTC. It is translated as CASSNRVPYEQYF.

V gene TRBV4-1 combines with J gene TRBJ2-7; maybe TRBD2 (6 bases). Germline lookup yields CDR1 MGHRA and CDR2 YSYEKL. CDR3 size: 11 residues. CDR3 coding DNA: TGCGCTGCGGGATCTTCCTACGAGCAGTACTTC. It specifies CAAGSSYEQYF.

This clone was detected only once. The chain carries TRBV28 and TRBJ1-5; 10 positions agree with TRBD1. CDR1 MDHEN and CDR2 SYDVKM come from the germline V gene. With V trimmed by 6 bases and J by 0 bases, 11 bases remained unmatched. This CDR3 comprises 18 residues. This CDR3 is CASSTVDRDRGSNQPQHF. CDR3 nucleotide sequence: TGTGCCAGCAGCACGGTAGACCGGGACAGGGGTAGCAATCAGCCCCAGCATTTT.

As to this clone: This specimen includes other DNA sequences encoding the same CDR3. V usage is TRBV7-9 and J usage is TRBJ2-1; D is possibly TRBD1 (6 bases). Deletions cut 2 bases from V and 0 bases from J, with 8 bases between. The CDR3 has 15 amino acids. Germline loops: CDR1 SEHNR, CDR2 FQNEAQ (reference sequence). The CDR3 DNA reads as TGTGCCAGCAGCTTACAGGGGAGCTCCTACAATGAGCAGTTCTTC. It encodes CASSLQGSSYNEQFF.

The chain couples TRBV30 to TRBJ1-5; D perhaps matches TRBD1 (5 bases). Germline V gene sequence: CDR1 GTSNPN, CDR2 SVGIG (reference sequence). V lost 0 bases and J lost 5, with 8 bases in between. CDR3 length: 13 residues. The CDR3 bases are TGTGCCTGGAGTGTACAAGGGGATCAGCCCCAGCATTTT. It codes for CAWSVQGDQPQHF.

The V and J genes are TRBV15 and TRBJ2-7, with a possible D match to TRBD2 (5 bases). CDR1 is LNHNV and CDR2 is YYDKDF in the germline V gene (reference sequence). This CDR3 region has 15 residues. Trimming shortened V by 3 bases and J by 1 base, and 13 bases separated the two germline ends. The CDR3 DNA is TGTGCCACCAGCAGTGACCTGAGCGGATCCTACGAGCAGTACTTC. Protein sequence: CATSSDLSGSYEQYF.

This chain connects TRBV29-1 to TRBJ2-5; 8 nucleotides agree with TRBD2. The DNA end is more similar to TRBJ2-7, so the J call may be wrong. CDR3 length: 14 residues. Germline assignment: CDR1 SQVTM and CDR2 ANQGSEA. The CDR3 sequence: CSVAGTRDSYEQYF. DNA for the CDR3: TGCAGCGTGGCCGGGACTAGGGACTCCTACGAGCAGTACTTC.

In DNA form, the CDR3 reads TGTGCCAGCAGTAGCGACCCGAACTATGGCTACACCTTC. Amino acids: CASSSDPNYGYTF. The chain combines TRBV27 with TRBJ1-2; D is unclear. This CDR3 spans 13 amino acids. Germline V gives CDR1 MNHEY, CDR2 SMNVEV (reference sequence). The V gene lost 5 bases and the J gene lost 2 bases, with 9 bases spanning the gap.